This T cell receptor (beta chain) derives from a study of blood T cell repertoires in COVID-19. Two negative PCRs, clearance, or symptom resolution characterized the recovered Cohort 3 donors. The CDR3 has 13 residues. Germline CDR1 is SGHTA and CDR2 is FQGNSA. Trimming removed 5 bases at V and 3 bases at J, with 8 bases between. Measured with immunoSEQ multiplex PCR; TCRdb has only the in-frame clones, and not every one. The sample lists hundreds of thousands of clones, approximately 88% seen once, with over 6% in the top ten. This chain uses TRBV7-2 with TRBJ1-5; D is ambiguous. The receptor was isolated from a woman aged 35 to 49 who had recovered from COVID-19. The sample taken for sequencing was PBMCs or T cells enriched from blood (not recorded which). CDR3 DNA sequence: TGTGCCAGCAGCGAGATCATCAATCAGCCCCAGCATTTT. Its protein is CASSEIINQPQHF.